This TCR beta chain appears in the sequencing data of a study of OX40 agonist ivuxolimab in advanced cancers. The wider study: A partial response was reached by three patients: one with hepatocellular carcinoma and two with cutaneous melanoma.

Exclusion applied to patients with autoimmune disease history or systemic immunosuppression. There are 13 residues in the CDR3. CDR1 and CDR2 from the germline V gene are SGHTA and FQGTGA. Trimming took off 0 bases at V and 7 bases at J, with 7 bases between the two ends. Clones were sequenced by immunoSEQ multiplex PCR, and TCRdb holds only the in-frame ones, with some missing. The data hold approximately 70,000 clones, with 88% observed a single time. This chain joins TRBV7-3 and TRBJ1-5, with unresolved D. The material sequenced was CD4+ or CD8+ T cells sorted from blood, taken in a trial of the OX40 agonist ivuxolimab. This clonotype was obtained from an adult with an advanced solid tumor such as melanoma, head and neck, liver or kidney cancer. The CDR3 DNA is TGTGCCAGCAGCTTAACGCCGGGGCAGCCCCAGCATTTT. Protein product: CASSLTPGQPQHF. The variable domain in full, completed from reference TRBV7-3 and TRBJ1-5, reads GAGVSQTPSNKVTEKGKYVELRCDPISGHTALYWYRQSLGQGPEFLIYFQGTGAADDSGLPNDRFFAVRPEGSVSTLKIQRTERGDSAVYLCASSLTPGQPQHFGDGTRLSIL.